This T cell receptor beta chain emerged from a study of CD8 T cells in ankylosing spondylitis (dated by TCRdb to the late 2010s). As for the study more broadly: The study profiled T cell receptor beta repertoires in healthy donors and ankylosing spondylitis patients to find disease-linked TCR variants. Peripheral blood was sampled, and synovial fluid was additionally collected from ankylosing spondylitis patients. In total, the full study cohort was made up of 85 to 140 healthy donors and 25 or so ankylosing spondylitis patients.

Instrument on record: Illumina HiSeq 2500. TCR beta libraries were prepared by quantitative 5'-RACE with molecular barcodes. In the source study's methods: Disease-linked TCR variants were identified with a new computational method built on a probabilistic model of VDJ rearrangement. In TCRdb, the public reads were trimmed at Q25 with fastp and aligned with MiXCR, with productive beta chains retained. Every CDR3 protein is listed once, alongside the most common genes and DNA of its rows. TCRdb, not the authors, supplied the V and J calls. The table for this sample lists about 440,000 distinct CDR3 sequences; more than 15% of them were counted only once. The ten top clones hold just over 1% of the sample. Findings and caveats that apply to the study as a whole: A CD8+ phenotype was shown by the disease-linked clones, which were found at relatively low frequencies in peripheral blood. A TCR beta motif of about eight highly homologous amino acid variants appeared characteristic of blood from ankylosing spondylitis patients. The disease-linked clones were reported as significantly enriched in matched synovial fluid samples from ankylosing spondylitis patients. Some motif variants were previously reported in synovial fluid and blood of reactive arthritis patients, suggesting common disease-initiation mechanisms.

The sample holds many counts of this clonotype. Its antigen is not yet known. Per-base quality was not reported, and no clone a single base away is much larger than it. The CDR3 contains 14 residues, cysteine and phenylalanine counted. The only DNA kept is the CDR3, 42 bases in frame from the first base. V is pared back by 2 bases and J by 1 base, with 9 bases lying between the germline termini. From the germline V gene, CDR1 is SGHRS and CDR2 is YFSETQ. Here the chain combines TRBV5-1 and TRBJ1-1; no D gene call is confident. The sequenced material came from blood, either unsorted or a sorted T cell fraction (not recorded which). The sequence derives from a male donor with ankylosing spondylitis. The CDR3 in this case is CASSFRTQNTEAFF. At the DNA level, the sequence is TGCGCCAGCAGCTTCAGGACGCAGAACACTGAAGCTTTCTTT.